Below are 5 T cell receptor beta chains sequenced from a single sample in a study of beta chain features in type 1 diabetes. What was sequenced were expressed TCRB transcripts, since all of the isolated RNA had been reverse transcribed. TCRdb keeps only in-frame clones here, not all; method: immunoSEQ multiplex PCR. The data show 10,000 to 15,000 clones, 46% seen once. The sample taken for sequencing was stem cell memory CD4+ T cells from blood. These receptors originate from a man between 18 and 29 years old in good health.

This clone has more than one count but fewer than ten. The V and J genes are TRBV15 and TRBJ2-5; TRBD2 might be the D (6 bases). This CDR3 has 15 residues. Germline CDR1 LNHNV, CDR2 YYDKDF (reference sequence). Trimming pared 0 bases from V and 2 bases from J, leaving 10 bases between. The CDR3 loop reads CATSRDGGIQETQYF. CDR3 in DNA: TGTGCCACCAGCAGAGATGGGGGGATACAAGAGACCCAGTACTTC.

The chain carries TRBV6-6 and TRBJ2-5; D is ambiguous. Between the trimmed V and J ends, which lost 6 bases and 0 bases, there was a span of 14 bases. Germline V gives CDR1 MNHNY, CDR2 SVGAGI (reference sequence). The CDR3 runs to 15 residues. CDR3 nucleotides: TGTGCCAGCAGCCACCGTGACGGGTACCAAGAGACCCAGTACTTC. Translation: CASSHRDGYQETQYF.

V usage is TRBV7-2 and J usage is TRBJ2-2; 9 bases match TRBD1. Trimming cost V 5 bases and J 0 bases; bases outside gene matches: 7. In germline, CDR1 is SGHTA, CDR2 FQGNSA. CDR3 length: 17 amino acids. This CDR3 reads CASSRRTGATNTGELFF. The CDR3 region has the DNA TGTGCCAGCAGCCGCCGGACAGGGGCTACGAACACCGGGGAGCTGTTTTTT.

The DNA of the CDR3 is TGTGCCAGCAGCAGGAATCAGCCCCAGCATTTT. Translation gives CASSRNQPQHF. The V gene is TRBV28, the J gene TRBJ1-5; no definite D call. V was cut by 6 bases and J by 4 bases, with 4 bases left in between. The CDR3 loop spans 11 amino acids. Germline CDR1 is MDHEN and CDR2 is SYDVKM.

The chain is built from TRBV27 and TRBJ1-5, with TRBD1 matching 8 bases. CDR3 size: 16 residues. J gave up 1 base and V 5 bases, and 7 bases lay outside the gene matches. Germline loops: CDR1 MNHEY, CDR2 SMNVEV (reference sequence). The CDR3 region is CASSPYRTGSNQPQHF. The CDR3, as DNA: TGTGCCAGCAGTCCCTACCGGACAGGGAGCAATCAGCCCCAGCATTTT.